This T cell receptor beta chain was found in a study of cytomegalovirus exposure and HLA in healthy donors (dated by TCRdb to about 2017). Regarding the complete study: In an earlier analysis of around 540 of the donors, about 270 Gb of sequence data and approximately 100 million unique TCR beta sequences from some 170 million T cells were reported. Both class I and class II loci were covered by HLA typing, at four-digit resolution. An early release that covered 640 HLA-typed donors contained about 290 gigabases of sequencing data and around 80 million unique TCR sequences. The study was designed to test whether signatures of past pathogen exposure could be identified by cataloging public T cell receptors. Among the roughly 400 genotyped donors, more than 70% belonged to the genetic ancestry cluster associated with self-reported Caucasian donors. A separate validation cohort of 100 to 150 different subjects was used in addition to the approximately 640-subject first cohort. To predict cytomegalovirus infection status, the study brought together high-throughput TCR immunosequencing, statistical association of individual TCRs with disease status, and machine learning. Several DR-DQ haplotypes were treated as single units for association and clustering because of strong linkage in the cohort. The later analysis used no new phenotypic data to find candidate immune exposures, relying instead on TCR beta sequences and their occurrence across donors. In an earlier analysis of roughly 540 of the donors, high-throughput TCR beta sequencing was used to judge whether each TCR beta V gene segment behaved as functional or pseudogenic. All discovery cohort repertoires had been generated on a single sequencing platform. A later genetic analysis took genome-wide SNP genotypes for about 60% of the roughly 670 donors and used that subset as a discovery cohort. The study used immunosequencing to profile the T cell repertoires of 666 subjects and linked those repertoires to cytomegalovirus serostatus. In a later analysis, previously published TCR beta repertoires from about 640 donors were re-analyzed and high-resolution HLA genotyping was added so that TCR occurrence patterns could be studied. Across some 400 genotyped donors of the cohort, an average of about 240,000 unique TCR beta nucleotide sequences per donor were sequenced, and roughly 18% of those sequences were non-productive. Alongside the repertoire data, information on donor age, sex, ethnicity and CMV serostatus was compiled. Typing coverage varied by locus: 629-630 donors for A, B, C, DRB1 and DQB1; roughly 560 for DQA1; around 610 for DPA1; some 470 for DPB1.

A remark on this clone: What antigen it recognizes has not been identified. Per-base qualities were not stored, and no clone one base away is much larger.

Overall study results and their limits: A further reported finding was that TCR beta sequences accurately predicted the HLA-A and HLA-B alleles for most subjects in the first cohort. The study listed 164 TCR beta chains as associated with cytomegalovirus. Immune exposure information for the cohort was limited to CMV serostatus. Strong co-occurrence of HLA alleles, especially DR and DQ, made assigning TCR associations to individual alleles difficult. Across donors, most TCR sequences were observed very rarely, whereas some public TCRs were present in many individuals. Cytomegalovirus status was reported to be diagnosed by the classifier with high specificity and sensitivity in both the original and validation cohorts. A later genetic analysis reported fewer N-insertions in productive TCRs among donors in an Asian-associated ancestry cluster than the roughly 640-donor mean. A group of highly shared sequence variants was considered likely to be a technical artifact of the sequencing pipeline. Specific HLA alleles were associated with roughly 17,000 TCR beta sequences at a false discovery rate of 0.05 in a later analysis. Because the 87-base-pair reads could not distinguish some IMGT-functional V segments, including TRBV6-2 and TRBV6-3, those segments were excluded. Because counts were too low, about 18 rarely observed V segments, including chromosome 9 orphons, were excluded from the earlier analysis of some 590 of the donors. In a later analysis, several top co-occurrence clusters were reported to appear linked to parvovirus B19, influenza, CMV and Epstein-Barr virus. This cohort had only TCR beta chains sequenced, and the lack of alpha or paired-chain data limited which features could be detected. It was suggested by the authors that the approach could potentially be generalized to other disease states and immunological phenotypes. Correlated functional status among segregating V segments might reflect linkage disequilibrium, but an unknown experimental factor could not be ruled out. An earlier analysis of approximately 590 of the donors showed that most TCR beta V segments appeared in productive rearrangements either about 90% or about 30% of the time, which broadly matched IMGT annotations. An association between a missense DCLRE1C variant and V-gene and J-gene trimming of TCR beta chains was found in a later genetic analysis and replicated in an independent cohort. In a later analysis, HLA-associated TCR beta chains showed more clonal expansion and lower generation probabilities than non-associated chains that were equally common. According to a later analysis, most CMV-associated TCR beta chains appeared to be HLA-restricted, and the HLA associations seemed to be driven largely by CMV exposure. In vitro tests confirmed that a few of the cytomegalovirus-associated TCR beta chains recognize cytomegalovirus antigens. In a later analysis, TCR association rates were found to vary across HLA loci, with the most associated TCRs seen for DRB1 alleles and the fewest for HLA-C alleles. Sequencing depth was assumed to be roughly uniform across donors in the presence/absence analyses, though that assumption may not hold. HLA typing was unavailable for some donors at each locus, so association tests used only the typed subset.

Library construction relied on the immunoSEQ multiplex PCR assay. For the multiplex PCR, a mixture combining 60 forward primers for TCR Vbeta segments and 13 reverse primers for TCR Jbeta segments was used. Amplification of the CDR3 region of rearranged TCR beta genes was performed with a multiplex PCR assay on genomic DNA. On the Illumina HiSeq System, the amplified TCR beta libraries were sequenced as 87-base-pair reads. In the authors' own workflow: Across the 500 to 850 repertoires, a later analysis counted about 81 million unique TCR beta chains, some 11 million of which were shared by at least two donors. Raw reads were error-corrected and collapsed into unique sequences by a nearest-neighbor algorithm in which closely related sequences were merged to remove PCR and sequencing errors. CDR3 sequences were aligned to IMGT reference sequences to assign V, D and J gene segments. For a sequence to be retained, a match of at least six nucleotides to both a V gene segment and a J gene segment was required. Rearrangements were called productive when the CDR3 lacked stop codons and stayed in frame with V and J; all others were non-productive. CDR3 was defined according to IMGT convention as the region running from the second conserved V-encoded cysteine to the conserved J-encoded phenylalanine. In an earlier analysis of approximately 590 of the donors, sequences lacking an unambiguous match to a single V gene segment were excluded. In an earlier analysis of several hundred of the donors, V segments were called functional above 56.7% productive rearrangements and were called segregating when the between-donor standard deviation exceeded 5%. A statistical classification framework was built for diagnosing cytomegalovirus status from the catalog of TCR beta chain sequences. In a later analysis, V and J genes were assigned by comparing TCR nucleotide sequences against IMGT/GENE-DB human TR gene sequences. The TCRdist pipeline was used in a later analysis to assign CDR3 sequences and most-parsimonious VDJ recombination scenarios. A later analysis defined each TCR beta chain by its CDR3 amino acid sequence plus V-gene family, and excluded reads lacking a unique V-gene family. A later analysis removed 550 to 650 highly shared, low-generation-probability nucleotide sequences to deal with suspected cross-contamination and a sequencing artifact. For each public chain, a later analysis derived a clonal expansion index from normalized ranks of inferred template counts within each repertoire. In a later analysis, generation probabilities were computed with a VDJ recombination model fitted to out-of-frame rearrangements, and the resulting probabilities were checked against IGoR. Hypergeometric tests were used in a later analysis to score TCR-TCR, TCR-HLA and TCR-CMV co-occurrence, with a repertoire-size bias correction applied to the TCR pairs. To estimate false discovery rates, a later analysis permuted the HLA or CMV assignments 20 times. In a later analysis, co-occurring TCRs were grouped with DBSCAN, and TCRdist sequence similarity was added when clustering was performed within HLA-allele-positive subsets. Co-occurrence clustering excluded repertoires with fewer than 30,000 or more than 120,000 public chains, plus five with anomalous nucleotide sharing. Entries here come from immuneACCESS through TCRdb and include only in-frame sequences with V and J called. Some clones fail to appear in such tables; in the studies checked, an unresolved V gene covers under half of the shortfall, and the cause of the remainder is unknown. V and J calls plus clone size are reproduced from that table; the DNA served to infer D and trimming. The sample has approximately 150,000 clones on record, roughly three quarters of them singletons. Approximately 13% of the sample comes from the top ten.

In total, roughly 710 healthy bone marrow donors made up the cohort. Cohort members were all nominally healthy when sampled, although unrecorded immune exposures were likely present. The donor tested CMV seropositive, placing the donor among the 289 seropositive members of the cohort. Each donor provided a peripheral blood sample, and peripheral blood mononuclear cells were used for TCR beta sequencing. Genomic DNA was extracted from the blood cell samples with the Qiagen DNeasy Blood Extraction Kit. The germline V gene gives CDR1 as MNHNS and CDR2 as SASEGT. The V end gives up 5 bases and the J end 0 bases, leaving 5 bases in the junction not matched to a gene. Reading from cysteine to phenylalanine, the CDR3 counts 15 amino acids. Just CDR3 DNA is preserved here, 45 bases in frame from base 1.

The receptor chain draws on TRBV6-1 and TRBJ1-1, with 8 bases in between that match TRBD1. This TCR was recovered from a woman aged 45-59 years in good health and CMV-seropositive. The sample consisted of PBMCs. This receptor carries the CDR3 CASSKGQGMNTEAFF. The DNA sequence is as follows: TGTGCCAGCAGTAAAGGACAGGGAATGAACACTGAAGCTTTCTTT.